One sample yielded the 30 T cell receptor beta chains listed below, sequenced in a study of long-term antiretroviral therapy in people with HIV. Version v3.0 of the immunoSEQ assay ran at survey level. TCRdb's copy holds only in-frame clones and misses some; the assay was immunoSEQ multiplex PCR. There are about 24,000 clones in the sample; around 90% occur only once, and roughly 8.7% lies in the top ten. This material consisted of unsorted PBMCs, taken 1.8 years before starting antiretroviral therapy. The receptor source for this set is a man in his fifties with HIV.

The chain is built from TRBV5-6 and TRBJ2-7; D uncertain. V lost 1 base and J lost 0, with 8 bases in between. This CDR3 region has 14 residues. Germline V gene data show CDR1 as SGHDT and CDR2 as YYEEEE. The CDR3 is CASSLKWTSYEQYF. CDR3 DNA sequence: TGTGCCAGCAGCTTGAAGTGGACCTCCTACGAGCAGTACTTC.

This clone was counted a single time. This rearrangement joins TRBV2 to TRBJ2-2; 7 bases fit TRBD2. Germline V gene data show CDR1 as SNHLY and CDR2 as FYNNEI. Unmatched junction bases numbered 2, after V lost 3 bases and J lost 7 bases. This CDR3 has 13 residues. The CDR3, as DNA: TGTGCCAGCAGTGAGGAGCGGGGCGGGGAGCTGTTTTTT. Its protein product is CASSEERGGELFF.

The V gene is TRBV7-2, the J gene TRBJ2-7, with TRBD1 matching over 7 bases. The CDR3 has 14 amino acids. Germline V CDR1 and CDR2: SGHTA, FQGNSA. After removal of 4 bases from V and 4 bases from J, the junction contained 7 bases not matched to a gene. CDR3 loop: CASSSQGPGYEQYF. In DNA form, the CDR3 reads TGTGCCAGCAGCTCACAGGGGCCTGGGTACGAGCAGTACTTC.

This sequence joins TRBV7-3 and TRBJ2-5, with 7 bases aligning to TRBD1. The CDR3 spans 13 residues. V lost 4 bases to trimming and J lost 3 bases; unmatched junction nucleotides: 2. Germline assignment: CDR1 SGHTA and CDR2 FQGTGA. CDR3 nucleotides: TGTGCCAGCAGCTACACAGGGGAAGAGACCCAGTACTTC. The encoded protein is CASSYTGEETQYF.

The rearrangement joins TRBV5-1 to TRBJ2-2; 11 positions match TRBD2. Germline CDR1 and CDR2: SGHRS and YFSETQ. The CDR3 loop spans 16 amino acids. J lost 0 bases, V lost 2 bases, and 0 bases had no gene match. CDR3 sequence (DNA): TGCGCCAGCAGCTTACTAGCGGGGGCGAACACCGGGGAGCTGTTTTTT. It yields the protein CASSLLAGANTGELFF. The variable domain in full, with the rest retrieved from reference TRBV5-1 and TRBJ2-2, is KAGVTQTPRYLIKTRGQQVTLSCSPISGHRSVSWYQQTPGQGLQFLFEYFSETQRNKGNFPGRFSGRQFSNSRSEMNVSTLELGDSALYLCASSLLAGANTGELFFGEGSRLTVL.

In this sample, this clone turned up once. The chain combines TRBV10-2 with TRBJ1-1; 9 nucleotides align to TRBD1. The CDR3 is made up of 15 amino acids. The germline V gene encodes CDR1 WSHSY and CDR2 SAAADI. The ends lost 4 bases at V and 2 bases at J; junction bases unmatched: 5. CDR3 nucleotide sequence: TGCGCCAGCAGTGGGCTGACAGGGGGAAACACTGAAGCTTTCTTT. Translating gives CASSGLTGGNTEAFF.

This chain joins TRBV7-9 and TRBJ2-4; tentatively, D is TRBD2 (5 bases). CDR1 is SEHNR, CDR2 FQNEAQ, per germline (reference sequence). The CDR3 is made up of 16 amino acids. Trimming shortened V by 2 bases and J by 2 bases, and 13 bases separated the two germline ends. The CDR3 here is CASSLPGDKTKNIQYF. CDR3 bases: TGTGCCAGCAGCTTACCCGGGGATAAAACCAAAAACATTCAGTACTTC.

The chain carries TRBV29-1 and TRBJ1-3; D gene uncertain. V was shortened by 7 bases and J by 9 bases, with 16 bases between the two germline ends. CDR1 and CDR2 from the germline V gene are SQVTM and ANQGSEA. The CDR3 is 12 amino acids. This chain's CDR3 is CSGVINLGTIYF. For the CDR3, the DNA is TGCAGCGGGGTGATAAACCTCGGCACCATATATTTT.

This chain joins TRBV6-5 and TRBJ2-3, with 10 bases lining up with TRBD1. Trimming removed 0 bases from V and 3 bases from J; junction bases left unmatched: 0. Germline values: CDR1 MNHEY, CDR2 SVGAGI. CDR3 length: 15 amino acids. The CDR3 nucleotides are TGTGCCAGCAGTTACTCGGGACAGGGGACAGATACGCAGTATTTT. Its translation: CASSYSGQGTDTQYF.

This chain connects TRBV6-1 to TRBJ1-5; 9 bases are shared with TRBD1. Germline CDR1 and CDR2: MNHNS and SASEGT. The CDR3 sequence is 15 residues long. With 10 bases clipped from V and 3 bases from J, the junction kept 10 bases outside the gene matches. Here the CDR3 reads CATTDRGRVNQPQHF. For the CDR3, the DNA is TGTGCCACCACCGACAGGGGGAGGGTCAATCAGCCCCAGCATTTT.

The CDR3 region is CSVCTPGRAGRSYEQYF. CDR3 in DNA: TGCAGCGTCTGCACGCCGGGACGGGCGGGGCGCTCCTACGAGCAGTACTTC. This chain links TRBV29-1 with TRBJ2-7; TRBD2 might be the D (6 bases). V lost 6 bases and J 0 bases, leaving 24 bases between the germline ends. This CDR3 has 17 residues. Germline values: CDR1 SQVTM, CDR2 ANQGSEA.

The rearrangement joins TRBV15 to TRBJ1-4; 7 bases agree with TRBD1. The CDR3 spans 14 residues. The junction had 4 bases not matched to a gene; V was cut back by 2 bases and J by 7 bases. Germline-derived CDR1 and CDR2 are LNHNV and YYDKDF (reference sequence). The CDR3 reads CATSRPGGSEKLFF. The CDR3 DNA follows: TGTGCCACCAGCAGACCAGGGGGAAGTGAAAAACTGTTTTTT.

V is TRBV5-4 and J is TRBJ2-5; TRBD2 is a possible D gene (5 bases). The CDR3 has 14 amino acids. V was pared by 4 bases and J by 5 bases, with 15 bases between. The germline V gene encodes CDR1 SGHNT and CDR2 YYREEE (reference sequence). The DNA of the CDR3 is TGTGCCAGCAGCCTGAGGACTGGGGTGGAGACCCAGTACTTC. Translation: CASSLRTGVETQYF.

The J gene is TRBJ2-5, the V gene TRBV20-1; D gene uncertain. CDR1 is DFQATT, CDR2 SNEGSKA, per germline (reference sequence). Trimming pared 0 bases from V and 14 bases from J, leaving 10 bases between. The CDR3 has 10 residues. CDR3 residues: CSARDEITYF. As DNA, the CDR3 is TGCAGTGCTAGAGATGAAATAACATACTTC.

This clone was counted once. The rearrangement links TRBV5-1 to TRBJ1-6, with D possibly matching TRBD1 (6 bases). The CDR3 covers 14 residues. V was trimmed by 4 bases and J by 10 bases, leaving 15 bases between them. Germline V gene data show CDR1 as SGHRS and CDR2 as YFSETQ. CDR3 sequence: CASSVDSSSSPLHF. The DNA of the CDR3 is TGCGCCAGCAGCGTGGACAGCTCAAGCTCACCCCTCCACTTT.

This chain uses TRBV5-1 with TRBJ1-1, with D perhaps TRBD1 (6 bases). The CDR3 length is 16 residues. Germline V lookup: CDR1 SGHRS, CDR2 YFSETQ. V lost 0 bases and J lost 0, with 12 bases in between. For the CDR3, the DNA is TGCGCCAGCAGCTTGGCCACAGGGACCATGAACACTGAAGCTTTCTTT. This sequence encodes CASSLATGTMNTEAFF. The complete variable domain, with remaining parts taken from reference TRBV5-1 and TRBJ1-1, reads KAGVTQTPRYLIKTRGQQVTLSCSPISGHRSVSWYQQTPGQGLQFLFEYFSETQRNKGNFPGRFSGRQFSNSRSEMNVSTLELGDSALYLCASSLATGTMNTEAFFGQGTRLTVV.

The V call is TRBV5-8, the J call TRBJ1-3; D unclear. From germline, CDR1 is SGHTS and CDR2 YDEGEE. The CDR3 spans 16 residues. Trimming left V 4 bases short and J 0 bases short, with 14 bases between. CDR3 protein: CASSTGIGSSGNTIYF. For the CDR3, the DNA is TGTGCCAGCAGCACGGGGATCGGGAGCTCTGGAAACACCATATATTTT. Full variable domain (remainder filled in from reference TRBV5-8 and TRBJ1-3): EAGVTQSPTHLIKTRGQQATLRCSPISGHTSVYWYQQALGLGLQFLLWYDEGEERNRGNFPPRFSGRQFPNYSSELNVNALELEDSALYLCASSTGIGSSGNTIYFGEGSWLTVV.

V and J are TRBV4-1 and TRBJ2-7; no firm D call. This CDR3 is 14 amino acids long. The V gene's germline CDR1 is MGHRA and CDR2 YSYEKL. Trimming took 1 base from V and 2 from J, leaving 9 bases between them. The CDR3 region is CASSQALRTYEQYF. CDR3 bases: TGCGCCAGCAGCCAAGCCCTGCGAACCTACGAGCAGTACTTC.

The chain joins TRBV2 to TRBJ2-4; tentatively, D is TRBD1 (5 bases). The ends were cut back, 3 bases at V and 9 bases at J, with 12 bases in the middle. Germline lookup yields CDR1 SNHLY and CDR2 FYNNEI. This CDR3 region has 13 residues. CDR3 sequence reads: CASSDGRGVIQYF. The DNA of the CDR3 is TGTGCCAGCAGTGACGGTAGGGGTGTCATTCAGTACTTC.

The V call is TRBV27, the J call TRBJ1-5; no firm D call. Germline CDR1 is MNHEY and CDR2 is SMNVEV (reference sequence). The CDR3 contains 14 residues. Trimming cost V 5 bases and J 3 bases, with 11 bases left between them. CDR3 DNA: TGTGCCAGCAGTGCCCACGAGTACAATCAGCCCCAGCATTTT. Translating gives CASSAHEYNQPQHF.

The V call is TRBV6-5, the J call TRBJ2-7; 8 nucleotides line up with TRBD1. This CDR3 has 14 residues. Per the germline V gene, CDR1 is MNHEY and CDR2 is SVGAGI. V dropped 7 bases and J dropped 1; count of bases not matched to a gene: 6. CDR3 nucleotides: TGTGCCAGCAATAACCGGGACAGGTCCTACGAGCAGTACTTC. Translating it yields CASNNRDRSYEQYF.

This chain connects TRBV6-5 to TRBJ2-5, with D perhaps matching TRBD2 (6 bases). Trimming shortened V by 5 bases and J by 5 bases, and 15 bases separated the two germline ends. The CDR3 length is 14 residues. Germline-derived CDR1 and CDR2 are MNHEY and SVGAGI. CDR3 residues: CASSPFSSGETQYF. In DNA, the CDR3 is TGTGCCAGCAGTCCCTTCTCCAGCGGGGAGACCCAGTACTTC.

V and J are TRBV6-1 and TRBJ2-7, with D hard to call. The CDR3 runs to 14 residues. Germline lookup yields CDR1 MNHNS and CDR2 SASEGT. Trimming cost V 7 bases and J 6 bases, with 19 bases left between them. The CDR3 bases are TGTGCCAGCACCCTCCACGGCCGGGCTGGCGAGCAGTACTTC. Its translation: CASTLHGRAGEQYF.

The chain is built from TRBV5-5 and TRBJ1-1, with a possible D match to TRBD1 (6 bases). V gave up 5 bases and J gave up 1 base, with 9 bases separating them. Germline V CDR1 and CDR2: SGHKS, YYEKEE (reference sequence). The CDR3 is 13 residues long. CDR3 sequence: CASSGQQNTEAFF. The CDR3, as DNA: TGTGCCAGCAGTGGACAGCAGAACACTGAAGCTTTCTTT.

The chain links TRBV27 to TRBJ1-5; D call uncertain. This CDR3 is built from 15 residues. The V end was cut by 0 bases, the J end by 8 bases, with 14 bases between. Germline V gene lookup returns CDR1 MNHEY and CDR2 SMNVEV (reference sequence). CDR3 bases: TGTGCCAGCAGTTTATCCCGGGGAAGTTTCGAGCCCCAGCATTTT. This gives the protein CASSLSRGSFEPQHF.

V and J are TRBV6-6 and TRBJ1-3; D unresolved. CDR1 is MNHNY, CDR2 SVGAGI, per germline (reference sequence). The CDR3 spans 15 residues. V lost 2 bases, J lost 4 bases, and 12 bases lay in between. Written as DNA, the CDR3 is TGTGCCAGCAGTTACGCGGACTATTTCGGAAACACCATATATTTT. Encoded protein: CASSYADYFGNTIYF.

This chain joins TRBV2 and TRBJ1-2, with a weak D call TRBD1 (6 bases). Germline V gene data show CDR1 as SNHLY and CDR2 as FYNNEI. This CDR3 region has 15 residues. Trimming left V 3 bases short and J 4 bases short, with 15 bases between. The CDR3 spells CASSETGGGGYGYTF. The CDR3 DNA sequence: TGTGCCAGCAGTGAGACCGGAGGAGGGGGCTATGGCTACACCTTC.

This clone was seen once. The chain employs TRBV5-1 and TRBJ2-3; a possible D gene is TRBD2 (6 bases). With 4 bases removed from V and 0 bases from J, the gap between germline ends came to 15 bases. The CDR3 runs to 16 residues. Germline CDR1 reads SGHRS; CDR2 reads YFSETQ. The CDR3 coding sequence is TGCGCCAGCAGCGGGGGACTGCAATCTAGCACAGATACGCAGTATTTT. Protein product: CASSGGLQSSTDTQYF.

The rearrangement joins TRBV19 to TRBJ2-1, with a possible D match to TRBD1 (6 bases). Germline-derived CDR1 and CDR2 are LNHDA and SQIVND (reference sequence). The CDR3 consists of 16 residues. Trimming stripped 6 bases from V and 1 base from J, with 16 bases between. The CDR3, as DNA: TGTGCCAGTAGGACGAATCAGGGGAGATCCTACAATGAGCAGTTCTTC. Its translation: CASRTNQGRSYNEQFF.

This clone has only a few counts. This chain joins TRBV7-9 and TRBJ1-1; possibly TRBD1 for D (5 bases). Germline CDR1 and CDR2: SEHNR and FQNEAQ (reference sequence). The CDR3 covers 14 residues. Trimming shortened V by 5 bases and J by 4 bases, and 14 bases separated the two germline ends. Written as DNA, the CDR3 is TGTGCCAGCAGCCAGGGAAGTGGGGGCACTGAAGCTTTCTTT. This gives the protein CASSQGSGGTEAFF.